These 16 T cell receptor beta chains were all obtained from the same sample, sequenced in a study of OX40 agonist ivuxolimab in advanced cancers. The protocol was immunoSEQ multiplex PCR, while the TCRdb copy is restricted to in-frame clones and leaves out a portion. The profile shows about 80,000 clones, around 94% of them singletons. The source material was CD4+ or CD8+ T cells sorted from blood, sampled in a trial of the OX40 agonist ivuxolimab. Receptor source: an adult with an advanced solid tumor such as melanoma, head and neck, liver or kidney cancer.

The V gene is TRBV11-3, the J gene TRBJ2-1, with TRBD2 matching 11 bases. Germline CDR1 and CDR2: SGHNT and YENEEA. CDR3 length: 17 residues. V shed 3 bases and J 0 bases; nucleotides not matched to a gene: 4. This CDR3 reads CASSFLAGGPSYNEQFF. DNA for the CDR3: TGTGCCAGCAGCTTCTTAGCGGGAGGGCCCTCCTACAATGAGCAGTTCTTC.

The rearrangement uses TRBV2 and TRBJ2-5, with 9 bases matching TRBD1. The CDR3 has 14 amino acids. The V and J ends lost 3 bases and 5 bases, in that order; junction bases with no gene match: 4. Germline V lookup: CDR1 SNHLY, CDR2 FYNNEI. The CDR3 DNA reads TGTGCCAGCAGTGAGACAGGGGGGATGGAGACCCAGTACTTC. This sequence encodes CASSETGGMETQYF.

V and J are TRBV9 and TRBJ2-5; 13 bases agree with TRBD2. Germline CDR1 and CDR2: SGDLS and YYNGEE. The CDR3 runs 15 residues. Trimming cost V 4 bases and J 5 bases; bases outside gene matches: 5. The CDR3 DNA follows: TGTGCCAGCAGCCTGGGACTAGCGGGATATGAGACCCAGTACTTC. Translated: CASSLGLAGYETQYF.

The chain employs TRBV5-6 and TRBJ1-2; no firm D call. The CDR3 has 15 residues. Germline CDR1 reads SGHDT; CDR2 reads YYEEEE. V gave up 0 bases and J gave up 5 bases, with 14 bases separating them. CDR3 loop: CASSLAETNLYGYTF. The DNA of the CDR3 is TGTGCCAGCAGCTTGGCCGAGACAAACCTGTATGGCTACACCTTC.

The chain recombines TRBV30 with TRBJ2-5; 9 bases fit TRBD1. The germline V gene encodes CDR1 GTSNPN and CDR2 SVGIG (reference sequence). V gave up 5 bases and J gave up 1 base; unmatched junction bases: 11. CDR3 length: 16 residues. In DNA, the CDR3 is TGTGCCTGGGACAGGGGGATGACTAGCCCCCAAGAGACCCAGTACTTC. Its translation: CAWDRGMTSPQETQYF.

This chain joins TRBV7-2 and TRBJ2-3, with 7 bases matching TRBD1. CDR3 length: 15 residues. The V segment lost 5 bases and the J segment 0 bases; nucleotides outside the gene matches: 5. Looked up from germline, CDR1 is SGHTA and CDR2 is FQGNSA. The CDR3 spells CASSPGTASTDTQYF. For the CDR3, the DNA is TGTGCCAGCAGCCCCGGGACAGCTAGCACAGATACGCAGTATTTT.

V gene TRBV7-9 combines with J gene TRBJ2-3, with D possibly matching TRBD1 (8 bases). This CDR3 is 14 amino acids long. Trimming removed 6 bases at V and 3 bases at J, with 13 bases between. Germline V gene data show CDR1 as SEHNR and CDR2 as FQNEAQ (reference sequence). CDR3 nucleotide sequence: TGTGCCAGCAGTGTACAGGGGGGGACAGATACGCAGTATTTT. Amino acids: CASSVQGGTDTQYF.

The chain uses TRBV19 and TRBJ1-5; D might be TRBD1 (6 bases). Germline lookup yields CDR1 LNHDA and CDR2 SQIVND (reference sequence). The CDR3 runs to 14 residues. The V end was cut by 7 bases, the J end by 4 bases, with 14 bases between. This chain's CDR3 is CASTAGQYNQPQHF. CDR3 in DNA: TGTGCCAGTACCGCCGGACAGTATAATCAGCCCCAGCATTTT.

V gene TRBV27 combines with J gene TRBJ2-7, with D possibly TRBD1 on 5 matching bases. The germline gives CDR1 MNHEY, CDR2 SMNVEV (reference sequence). Trimming pared 3 bases from V and 2 bases from J, leaving 14 bases between. The CDR3 is 15 residues long. The CDR3 DNA reads as TGTGCCAGCAGTTTGTCGGCAGGGCTCCCCTACGAGCAGTACTTC. Amino acid sequence: CASSLSAGLPYEQYF.

This chain links TRBV13 with TRBJ2-7; tentatively, D is TRBD1 or TRBD2 (5 bases each). CDR1 and CDR2 (germline): PRHDT, FYEKMQ (reference sequence). V dropped 5 bases and J dropped 5 bases, with 19 bases sitting between them. This CDR3 region has 15 residues. As DNA, the CDR3 is TGTGCCAGCAGCACCGGGGCCAGTTTGGGACACGAGCAGTACTTC. It yields the protein CASSTGASLGHEQYF. Full variable domain (missing parts from reference TRBV13 and TRBJ2-7): AAGVIQSPRHLIKEKRETATLKCYPIPRHDTVYWYQQGPGQDPQFLISFYEKMQSDKGSIPDRFSAQQFSDYHSELNMSSLELGDSALYFCASSTGASLGHEQYFGPGTRLTVT.

V is TRBV5-6 and J is TRBJ2-1, with a possible D match to TRBD2 (5 bases). The germline V gene has CDR1 SGHDT and CDR2 YYEEEE. The CDR3 runs to 12 residues. The germline V and J ends were trimmed by 5 bases and 10 bases, with 13 bases remaining between them. The CDR3 sequence is CASRATTREQFF. The CDR3 DNA reads TGTGCCAGCAGAGCGACTACTCGGGAGCAGTTCTTC.

The V call is TRBV7-3, the J call TRBJ2-1; D might be TRBD1 (7 bases). Germline-derived CDR1 and CDR2 are SGHTA and FQGTGA. Trimming shortened V by 1 base and J by 2 bases, and 15 bases separated the two germline ends. The CDR3 has 17 amino acids. The CDR3 sequence: CASSLIGGQGAYNEQFF. The CDR3 region has the DNA TGTGCCAGCAGCTTAATAGGAGGGCAGGGGGCCTACAATGAGCAGTTCTTC.

The chain has TRBV4-2 and TRBJ1-1; D call uncertain. The V gene lost 0 bases and the J gene lost 11 bases, with 16 bases spanning the gap. CDR1 is LGHNA and CDR2 is YNFKEQ in the germline V gene. The CDR3 is made up of 14 amino acids. The CDR3 coding sequence is TGTGCCAGCAGCCAAGATTGGGGTGGAGGTCGGGCTTTCTTT. Amino acid sequence: CASSQDWGGGRAFF.

As DNA, the CDR3 is TGTGCCTGGAGTGTAGGAGTTCACAATGAGCAGTTCTTC. Translated, it gives CAWSVGVHNEQFF. This chain joins TRBV30 and TRBJ2-1; D uncertain. Deletions cut 0 bases from V and 5 bases from J, with 8 bases between. Germline-derived CDR1 and CDR2 are GTSNPN and SVGIG (reference sequence). The CDR3 is 13 residues long.

This clone was picked up one time. The CDR3 sequence: CASSSDRGMNTEAFF. The CDR3 nucleotides are TGTGCCAGCAGTTCCGACAGGGGTATGAACACTGAAGCTTTCTTT. The gene calls are TRBV6-5 and TRBJ1-1; TRBD1 agrees at 8 bases. V was clipped by 4 bases and J by 0 bases; unmatched bases: 4. The germline gives CDR1 MNHEY, CDR2 SVGAGI. CDR3 length: 15 residues.

The chain carries TRBV18 and TRBJ2-3, with 9 bases matching TRBD1. Germline V gives CDR1 KGHSH, CDR2 LQKENI. The CDR3 extends over 15 amino acids. The V segment lost 5 bases and the J segment 2 bases; nucleotides outside the gene matches: 5. The CDR3 bases are TGTGCCAGCTCAGAACAGGGGGCCACCACAGATACGCAGTATTTT. It is translated as CASSEQGATTDTQYF.